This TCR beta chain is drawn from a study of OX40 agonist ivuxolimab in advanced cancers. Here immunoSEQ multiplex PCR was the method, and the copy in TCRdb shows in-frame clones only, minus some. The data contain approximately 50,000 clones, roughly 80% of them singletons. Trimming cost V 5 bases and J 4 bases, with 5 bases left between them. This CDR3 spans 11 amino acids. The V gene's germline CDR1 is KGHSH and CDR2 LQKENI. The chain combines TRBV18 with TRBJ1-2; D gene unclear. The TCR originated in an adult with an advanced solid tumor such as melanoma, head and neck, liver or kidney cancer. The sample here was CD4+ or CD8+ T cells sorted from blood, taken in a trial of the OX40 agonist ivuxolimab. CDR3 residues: CASSAFYGYTF. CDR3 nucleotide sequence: TGTGCCAGCTCAGCATTCTATGGCTACACCTTC.